Sequencing of this TCR beta chain was carried out in a study of T cell repertoires in cytomegalovirus infection. Overall study: Signatures in public TCR beta sequences pointed to both CMV infection and matching HLA type.

Comment on this clonotype: What it binds is unknown.

Trimming took off 0 bases at V and 2 bases at J, with 11 bases between the two ends. CDR1 is LNHDA and CDR2 is SQIVND in the germline V gene (reference sequence). This CDR3 comprises 16 residues. TCRdb processed the reads anew with MiXCR; each CDR3 protein has one entry. The data hold 700,000 to 950,000 distinct CDR3 sequences, with 30% to 35% observed a single time. Broader study findings: Totalled public TCR beta family frequency picked out people who carried CMV plus the relevant HLA.

This sequence joins TRBV19 and TRBJ2-1; D uncertain. This sequence was found in a human donor in good health (CMV status not recorded). Some clones in this sample may be carry-over from other donors' samples. The sample consisted of cultured CD8+ T cells from PBMCs, taken from culture after CMV antigen stimulation. CDR3 amino acids: CASSIDGRLAYNEQFF. In DNA, the CDR3 is TGTGCCAGTAGTATAGATGGCCGATTAGCCTACAATGAGCAGTTCTTC.